The rows below give T cell receptor beta chains drawn from one sample of a study of shared clonotypes between healthy human individuals. Assay used: immunoSEQ multiplex PCR; TCRdb lists only in-frame clones, some missing. The repertoire holds 450,000 to 650,000 clones, with roughly 79% as singletons. The sample consisted of PBMCs. These receptors came from a woman between 40 and 55 years old in good health. Some clones in this sample may be carry-over from other donors' samples. Both conserved end residues are part of each CDR3. The D gene is left open where the match is weak. The listing skips clone size in some rows; elsewhere it reads once, few, many or a size class.

clone_size: few; v_call: TRBV7-3; j_call: TRBJ2-2; d_call: NA; cdr3_aa: CASSFQGSGELFF; cdr3_nt: TGTGCCAGCAGCTTTCAGGGTTCCGGGGAGCTGTTTTTT
clone_size: NA; v_call: TRBV7-9; j_call: TRBJ2-7; d_call: NA; cdr3_aa: CASSLVRESYEQYF; cdr3_nt: TGTGCCAGCAGCTTAGTTCGTGAGTCCTACGAGCAGTACTTC
clone_size: many; v_call: TRBV19; j_call: TRBJ2-7; d_call: TRBD2; cdr3_aa: CASTSPGLIYEQYF; cdr3_nt: TGTGCCAGTACTTCGCCGGGACTAATCTACGAGCAGTACTTC
clone_size: NA; v_call: TRBV7-3; j_call: TRBJ2-3; d_call: NA; cdr3_aa: CASSLSRTDTQYF; cdr3_nt: TGTGCCAGCAGCTTAAGTCGGACAGATACGCAGTATTTT
clone_size: NA; v_call: TRBV15; j_call: TRBJ2-1; d_call: NA; cdr3_aa: CATSRGGEQFF; cdr3_nt: TGTGCCACCAGCAGAGGGGGTGAGCAGTTCTTC
clone_size: NA; v_call: TRBV15; j_call: TRBJ2-7; d_call: TRBD2; cdr3_aa: CATSRPGTGLGLVFEQYF; cdr3_nt: TGTGCCACCAGCAGACCTGGTACCGGCCTGGGACTAGTGTTCGAGCAGTACTTC
clone_size: NA; v_call: TRBV28; j_call: TRBJ1-5; d_call: NA; cdr3_aa: CASTRGLVGQPQHF; cdr3_nt: TGTGCCAGCACCCGGGGATTGGTCGGGCAGCCCCAGCATTTT
clone_size: NA; v_call: TRBV27; j_call: TRBJ1-5; d_call: NA; cdr3_aa: CASSLRSGSNQPQHF; cdr3_nt: TGTGCCAGCAGCCTAAGGTCTGGGAGCAATCAGCCCCAGCATTTT
clone_size: NA; v_call: TRBV10-1; j_call: TRBJ2-7; d_call: TRBD2; cdr3_aa: CASRQTSGYEQYF; cdr3_nt: TGCGCCAGCAGGCAAACTAGCGGATACGAGCAGTACTTC
clone_size: NA; v_call: TRBV7-2; j_call: TRBJ1-1; d_call: TRBD1; cdr3_aa: CASSYLTGLMNTEAFF; cdr3_nt: TGTGCCAGCAGCTACCTGACAGGGCTCATGAACACTGAAGCTTTCTTT
clone_size: NA; v_call: TRBV2; j_call: TRBJ1-2; d_call: NA; cdr3_aa: CASSEWGDGYTF; cdr3_nt: TGTGCCAGCAGTGAATGGGGGGATGGCTACACCTTC
clone_size: NA; v_call: TRBV11-1; j_call: TRBJ2-3; d_call: TRBD1; cdr3_aa: CASSLRQGAIDTQYF; cdr3_nt: TGTGCCAGCAGCTTGAGACAGGGGGCAATAGATACGCAGTATTTT
clone_size: NA; v_call: TRBV5-1; j_call: TRBJ2-3; d_call: TRBD2; cdr3_aa: CASSLEGREGTDTQYF; cdr3_nt: TGCGCCAGCAGCTTGGAGGGTCGGGAGGGCACAGATACGCAGTATTTT
clone_size: NA; v_call: TRBV2; j_call: TRBJ2-3; d_call: TRBD1; cdr3_aa: CASRVGGNIFTDTQYF; cdr3_nt: TGTGCCAGCAGGGTAGGGGGCAACATTTTCACAGATACGCAGTATTTT
clone_size: NA; v_call: TRBV28; j_call: TRBJ1-5; d_call: TRBD1; cdr3_aa: CASSLTGTAQPQHF; cdr3_nt: TGTGCCAGCAGTTTAACCGGGACAGCCCAGCCCCAGCATTTT